This entry concerns a single T cell receptor beta chain. Data came from immunoSEQ multiplex PCR; TCRdb stores just in-frame clones and leaves some out. The table records nearly 1 million clones, 76% of them present only once. The data were obtained in a study of shared clonotypes between healthy human individuals. The length of the CDR3 is 15 residues. CDR1 is MGHRA, CDR2 YSYEKL, per germline. The ends were cut back, 4 bases at V and 1 base at J, with 13 bases in the middle. This chain joins TRBV4-1 and TRBJ1-1; D call uncertain. Sample: memory CD4+ T cells sorted from blood. Sample subset: CD45RA-negative fraction. The receptor was derived from a man in his late teens or twenties in good health. The CDR3 region has the DNA TGCGCCAGCAGCCGGGTAGCGAATGAGAACACTGAAGCTTTCTTT. Its translation is CASSRVANENTEAFF.